What follows describes a single T cell receptor beta chain. Its antigen is undetermined. These data belong to a study of shared clonotypes between healthy human individuals. In germline, CDR1 is SGHRS, CDR2 YFSETQ. Trimming removed 2 bases from V and 4 bases from J; junction bases left unmatched: 6. The CDR3 has 14 amino acids. Using immunoSEQ multiplex PCR, the repertoire was profiled, and TCRdb retains in-frame clones only, with some absent. The sample lists under 1,900,000 clones; approximately 98.5% were seen once. General study points: Larger richness was generally estimated for naive than memory subsets.

The TCR was taken from a man aged 25 to 40 in good health. The chain couples TRBV5-1 to TRBJ2-7; 7 bases match TRBD1. The sequenced material came from naive CD4+ T cells sorted from blood. Subset described: CD45RA+ positively selected. The CDR3 nucleotides read TGCGCCAGCAGCTTTAACAGGGGTGCGTACGAGCAGTACTTC. It codes for CASSFNRGAYEQYF.